These 19 T cell receptor beta chains came from one sample sequenced in a study of shared clonotypes between healthy human individuals. The data were produced by immunoSEQ multiplex PCR, yet TCRdb's version contains in-frame clones alone and is incomplete. This table holds about 300,000 clones, about 74% found once. The sequencing input was memory CD4+ T cells sorted from blood. Subset meaning: CD45RA-negative fraction. These receptors were taken from a man aged 30 to 39 in good health.

This sequence joins TRBV2 and TRBJ1-2; D is perhaps TRBD1 (6 bases). V shed 6 bases and J shed 2 bases, with 13 bases lying between them. This CDR3 is built from 14 residues. Germline assignment: CDR1 SNHLY and CDR2 FYNNEI. The CDR3 protein is CASRTGRGNYGYTF. The DNA for the CDR3 is TGTGCCAGCAGGACAGGAAGGGGAAACTATGGCTACACCTTC.

The rearrangement joins TRBV5-1 to TRBJ2-3; D possibly corresponds to TRBD2 (6 bases). CDR1 is SGHRS and CDR2 is YFSETQ in the germline V gene. This CDR3 comprises 15 residues. V lost 2 bases, J lost 3 bases, and 13 bases lay in between. CDR3 nucleotides: TGCGCCAGCAGCTTCCCAGCGGAGGGGACAGATACGCAGTATTTT. This codes for CASSFPAEGTDTQYF.

The chain recombines TRBV5-1 with TRBJ2-6, with unresolved D. Germline V gene lookup returns CDR1 SGHRS and CDR2 YFSETQ. The germline V and J ends were trimmed by 1 base and 0 bases, with 5 bases remaining between them. CDR3 size: 15 residues. The CDR3 here is CASSLTTSGANVLTF. The CDR3, as DNA: TGCGCCAGCAGCTTGACTACCTCTGGGGCCAACGTCCTGACTTTC.

As to this clone: A clone one base away is much larger, so this may be a read error. V usage is TRBV2 and J usage is TRBJ2-1; TRBD2 aligns across 8 bases. The length of the CDR3 is 15 residues. V was clipped by 10 bases and J by 3 bases; unmatched bases: 11. The germline CDR1 and CDR2 sequences are SNHLY and FYNNEI. Written as DNA, the CDR3 is TGTGCCAACACTCGTCAACTAGCGGACTACAATGAGCAGTTCTTC. This translates into CANTRQLADYNEQFF.

The V and J genes are TRBV5-6 and TRBJ2-1, with 14 nucleotides matching TRBD2. Germline trimming cut 4 bases from V and 7 bases from J; bases unmatched to any gene: 7. The CDR3 contains 16 residues. CDR1 and CDR2 (germline): SGHDT, YYEEEE. For the CDR3, the DNA is TGTGCCAGCAGCCTAACGGGACTAGCGGGAGTGAATGAGCAGTTCTTC. Translated: CASSLTGLAGVNEQFF.

This clone came up once. The V call is TRBV4-3, the J call TRBJ2-4; D is perhaps TRBD1 or TRBD2 (5 bases each). The CDR3 runs to 15 residues. V lost 0 bases and J 6 bases, leaving 12 bases between the germline ends. Germline V gene lookup returns CDR1 LGHNA and CDR2 YSLEER. CDR3 residues: CASSQDGGRRNIQYF. The DNA of the CDR3 is TGCGCCAGCAGCCAAGATGGGGGAAGGCGAAACATTCAGTACTTC.

The genes are TRBV7-2 and TRBJ2-5; 13 nucleotides line up with TRBD2. CDR3 length: 16 residues. J lost 5 bases, V lost 4 bases, and 7 bases had no gene match. CDR1 SGHTA and CDR2 FQGNSA come from the germline V gene. The CDR3 region has the DNA TGTGCCAGCAGCTCTCGACTAGCGGGAGGACGGGAGACCCAGTACTTC. As protein: CASSSRLAGGRETQYF. Complete variable domain (other parts from reference TRBV7-2 and TRBJ2-5): GAGVSQSPSNKVTEKGKDVELRCDPISGHTALYWYRQSLGQGLEFLIYFQGNSAPDKSGLPSDRFSAERTGGSVSTLTIQRTQQEDSAVYLCASSSRLAGGRETQYFGPGTRLLVL.

In its sample, this clone was seen once. CDR3: CASSIGLAGSQETQYF. Written as DNA, the CDR3 is TGTGCCAGCTCAATAGGACTAGCGGGATCCCAAGAGACCCAGTACTTC. The chain couples TRBV18 to TRBJ2-5, with 12 bases identical to TRBD2. Germline V CDR1 and CDR2: KGHSH, LQKENI. V dropped 5 bases and J dropped 1; count of bases not matched to a gene: 5. There are 16 residues in the CDR3.

The chain employs TRBV9 and TRBJ1-2; 7 bases map to TRBD1. Germline assignment: CDR1 SGDLS and CDR2 YYNGEE. This CDR3 is 14 amino acids long. Trimming took 4 bases from V and 7 from J; bases not matched to a gene: 10. This chain's CDR3 is CASSPKNRGSGYTF. CDR3 coding DNA: TGTGCCAGCAGCCCAAAAAACAGGGGAAGTGGCTACACCTTC.

As regards this clone: A far more abundant clone sits one base away, making this likely a read error. Other DNA sequences in the same sample also yield this CDR3. V gene TRBV6-5 combines with J gene TRBJ2-7; D gene ambiguous. Germline-derived CDR1 and CDR2 are MNHEY and SVGAGI. This CDR3 has 15 residues. The CDR3 region is CASSLPSSQIYEQYF. DNA for the CDR3: TGTGCCAGCAGTTTACCCAGCTCCCAAATCTACGAACAGTACTTC.

This clone appeared a few times. The genes are TRBV11-1 and TRBJ2-1; 10 bases fit TRBD1. The germline CDR1 and CDR2 sequences are SGHAT and FQDESV (reference sequence). CDR3 length: 12 amino acids. Trimming cost V 5 bases and J 13 bases; bases outside gene matches: 5. CDR3 sequence (DNA): TGTGCCAGCAGCCCAGGGACAGGGGATCAGTTCTTC. Protein product: CASSPGTGDQFF. Supplemented by reference TRBV11-1 and TRBJ2-1, the full variable domain reads EAEVAQSPRYKITEKSQAVAFWCDPISGHATLYWYRQILGQGPELLVQFQDESVVDDSQLPKDRFSAERLKGVDSTLKIQPAELGDSAMYLCASSPGTGDQFFGPGTRLTVL.

J is TRBJ2-4 and V is TRBV6-1; D possibly uses TRBD1 or TRBD2 (5 bases each). The V gene lost 10 bases and the J gene lost 8 bases, with 15 bases spanning the gap. This CDR3 is 12 amino acids long. Looked up from germline, CDR1 is MNHNS and CDR2 is SASEGT. Here the CDR3 reads CAIRDGAYIQYF. CDR3 nucleotide sequence: TGTGCCATAAGGGACGGAGCATACATTCAGTACTTC.

The DNA for the CDR3 is TGCGCCAGCAGCTTGGAGTGGGCCTCCTACGAGCAGTACTTC. It specifies CASSLEWASYEQYF. The chain uses TRBV5-1 and TRBJ2-7, with D uncertain. Germline CDR1 reads SGHRS; CDR2 reads YFSETQ. V lost 0 bases and J 0 bases, leaving 7 bases between the germline ends. The CDR3 extends over 14 amino acids. Using reference TRBV5-1 and TRBJ2-7 for the parts outside the CDR3, the full variable domain is KAGVTQTPRYLIKTRGQQVTLSCSPISGHRSVSWYQQTPGQGLQFLFEYFSETQRNKGNFPGRFSGRQFSNSRSEMNVSTLELGDSALYLCASSLEWASYEQYFGPGTRLTVT.

DNA for the CDR3: TGTGCCACCCTAGTTCGGGCACCCGATCTGAGCGCCAACGTCCTGACTTTC. Protein: CATLVRAPDLSANVLTF. The chain is built from TRBV21-1 and TRBJ2-6. TRBV21-1 is a pseudogene segment. The CDR3 has 17 amino acids.

In its sample, this clone was seen a few times. J is TRBJ1-3 and V is TRBV28; a possible D gene is TRBD1 (5 bases). Germline lookup yields CDR1 MDHEN and CDR2 SYDVKM. Trimming took off 3 bases at V and 0 bases at J, with 18 bases between the two ends. The CDR3 runs to 18 residues. CDR3 region: CASSFHLEGLRSGNTIYF. As DNA, the CDR3 is TGTGCCAGCAGTTTTCATTTAGAGGGACTGCGCTCTGGAAACACCATATATTTT.

This clone was seen ten or more times. The chain couples TRBV7-2 to TRBJ1-2; D may be TRBD1 (6 bases). There are 16 residues in the CDR3. Germline V CDR1 and CDR2: SGHTA, FQGNSA. V was cut by 5 bases and J by 4 bases, with 20 bases left in between. CDR3 nucleotide sequence: TGTGCCAGCAGCCCAGAGGGGGTTTTTGGTGGCTATGGCTACACCTTC. The encoded protein is CASSPEGVFGGYGYTF.

As DNA, the CDR3 is TGTGCCAGCAGCCCCCAGCGTGCCACCGGGGAGCTGTTTTTT. Residues: CASSPQRATGELFF. This sequence joins TRBV11-2 and TRBJ2-2; D gene ambiguous. V lost 5 bases and J lost 4, with 11 bases in between. The CDR3 loop spans 14 amino acids. The germline gives CDR1 SGHAT, CDR2 FQNNGV.

The genes are TRBV7-7 and TRBJ2-7, with 7 bases matching TRBD2. CDR3 length: 15 residues. J was trimmed by 6 bases and V by 5 bases; bases with no gene match: 13. The germline V gene encodes CDR1 SSHAT and CDR2 FNYEAQ (reference sequence). In DNA form, the CDR3 reads TGTGCCAGCAGCCCGAGTGGGAGGGAGCACTCCGAGCAGTACTTC. This codes for CASSPSGREHSEQYF.

This chain connects TRBV14 to TRBJ2-2; TRBD2 matches 8 bases. Germline lookup yields CDR1 SGHDN and CDR2 FVKESK. The J segment lost 5 bases and the V segment lost 3 bases, leaving 17 bases of the junction unmatched. CDR3 size: 19 residues. The CDR3 region has the DNA TGTGCCAGCAGCCAGGAATCCGGGACTAGTCTTTTTTCTACCGGGGAGCTGTTTTTT. Its protein product is CASSQESGTSLFSTGELFF.